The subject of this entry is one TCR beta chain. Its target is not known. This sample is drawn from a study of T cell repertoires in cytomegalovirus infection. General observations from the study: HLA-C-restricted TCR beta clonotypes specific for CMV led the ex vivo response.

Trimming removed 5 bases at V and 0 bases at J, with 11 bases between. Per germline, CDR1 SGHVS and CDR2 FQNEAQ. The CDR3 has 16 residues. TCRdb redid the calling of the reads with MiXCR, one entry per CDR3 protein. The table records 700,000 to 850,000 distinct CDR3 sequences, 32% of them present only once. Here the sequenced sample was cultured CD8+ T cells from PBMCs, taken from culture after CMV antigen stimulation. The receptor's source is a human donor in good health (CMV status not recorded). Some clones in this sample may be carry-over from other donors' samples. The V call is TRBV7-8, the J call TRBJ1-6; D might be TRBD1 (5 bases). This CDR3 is CASSAQVLSYNSPLHF. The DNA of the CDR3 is TGTGCCAGCAGCGCACAGGTTCTCTCCTATAATTCACCCCTCCACTTT.